Each of the 17 T cell receptor beta chains below was sequenced from the same sample in a study of immune evolution from preneoplasia to lung adenocarcinoma. Sequenced by immunoSEQ multiplex PCR; TCRdb stores in-frame clones only, minus some. In the table there are about 26,000 clones, around 70% of which are singletons. Sample: FFPE invasive lung adenocarcinoma tissue. The origin of the receptors is a person between 55 and 70 years old with invasive lung adenocarcinoma. Some clones in this sample may be carry-over from other donors' samples.

The chain uses TRBV5-6 and TRBJ2-1; possibly TRBD2 for D (5 bases). Germline assignment: CDR1 SGHDT and CDR2 YYEEEE. Trimming shortened V by 2 bases and J by 0 bases, and 9 bases separated the two germline ends. The CDR3 covers 15 residues. Here the CDR3 DNA reads TGTGCCAGCAGCTTTGAGCGGAGCTCCTACAATGAGCAGTTCTTC. Its translation: CASSFERSSYNEQFF.

The genes are TRBV11-2 and TRBJ2-7; a weak D match, TRBD2 (5 bases). Trimming stripped 1 base from V and 4 bases from J, with 14 bases between. Germline-derived CDR1 and CDR2 are SGHAT and FQNNGV. This CDR3 has 15 amino acids. Here the CDR3 DNA reads TGTGCCAGCAGCTTAGGCGGCATGGGGAGTTACGAGCAGTACTTC. It yields the protein CASSLGGMGSYEQYF.

This clone is medium-sized (0.01 to 0.1%) within its sample. V is TRBV6-5 and J is TRBJ2-7; possibly TRBD1 for D (6 bases). The length of the CDR3 is 12 residues. V shed 4 bases and J shed 5 bases, with 9 bases lying between them. Germline V lookup: CDR1 MNHEY, CDR2 SVGAGI. The CDR3 sequence: CASSSRQDEQYF. CDR3 DNA sequence: TGTGCCAGCAGTTCGCGACAGGACGAGCAGTACTTC.

The chain links TRBV19 to TRBJ1-5, with 7 bases that match TRBD1. CDR1 is LNHDA, CDR2 SQIVND, per germline (reference sequence). The CDR3 is made up of 15 amino acids. V trimming: 3 bases; J trimming: 4 bases; junction bases outside the gene matches: 6. The CDR3 region is CASSIGGTANQPQHF. The CDR3 DNA follows: TGTGCCAGTAGTATTGGAGGGACAGCTAATCAGCCCCAGCATTTT.

V usage is TRBV28 and J usage is TRBJ2-2; D possibly corresponds to TRBD1 (5 bases). Germline CDR1 and CDR2: MDHEN and SYDVKM. The CDR3 contains 15 residues. V was trimmed by 4 bases and J by 7 bases, leaving 16 bases between them. CDR3 sequence reads: CASSSLVGQGGELFF. DNA for the CDR3: TGTGCCAGCAGTTCCTTAGTTGGGCAGGGCGGGGAGCTGTTTTTT.

The rearrangement uses TRBV29-1 and TRBJ2-5; D ambiguous. CDR3 length: 13 residues. Germline CDR1 reads SQVTM; CDR2 reads ANQGSEA. V lost 3 bases, J lost 2 bases, and 10 bases lay in between. The CDR3 protein is CSVEKQRQETQYF. The CDR3 nucleotides read TGCAGCGTTGAGAAACAGAGACAAGAGACCCAGTACTTC.

This clone was observed once. The rearrangement uses TRBV6-5 and TRBJ1-2; no definite D call. CDR3 length: 14 residues. V was shortened by 8 bases and J by 7 bases, with 20 bases between the two germline ends. Germline values: CDR1 MNHEY, CDR2 SVGAGI. This CDR3 reads CASGQPSRWRGYTF. CDR3 DNA: TGTGCCAGCGGGCAGCCTTCTCGGTGGCGTGGCTACACCTTC.

J is TRBJ1-2 and V is TRBV5-1; D call uncertain. The V gene lost 3 bases and the J gene lost 8 bases, with 14 bases spanning the gap. CDR3 length: 13 residues. Germline CDR1 and CDR2: SGHRS and YFSETQ. The CDR3 loop reads CASSYERVSGYTF. CDR3 DNA sequence: TGCGCCAGCAGCTACGAAAGGGTTTCGGGCTACACCTTC.

The rearrangement uses TRBV28 and TRBJ1-2; no clear D gene. V lost 6 bases, J lost 1 base, and 12 bases lay in between. Germline V CDR1 and CDR2: MDHEN, SYDVKM. This CDR3 contains 14 residues. The CDR3 coding sequence is TGTGCCAGCAGACCAGCCCTCTTTAACTATGGCTACACCTTC. Its protein product is CASRPALFNYGYTF.

This chain uses TRBV5-4 with TRBJ2-1, with 12 bases fitting TRBD2. The CDR3 has 16 residues. Per germline, CDR1 SGHNT and CDR2 YYREEE (reference sequence). Trimming at V came to 3 bases and at J to 2 bases, leaving 3 bases not matched to a gene. The DNA of the CDR3 is TGTGCCAGCAGCTGGACTAGCGGGACTACCTACAATGAGCAGTTCTTC. This sequence encodes CASSWTSGTTYNEQFF.

V usage is TRBV27 and J usage is TRBJ1-1; D may be TRBD1 (6 bases). Germline lookup yields CDR1 MNHEY and CDR2 SMNVEV (reference sequence). V lost 5 bases and J lost 1, with 14 bases in between. There are 15 residues in the CDR3. The CDR3 here is CASSPGQFTNTEAFF. CDR3 DNA: TGTGCCAGCAGTCCAGGACAGTTTACGAACACTGAAGCTTTCTTT.

The chain joins TRBV5-1 to TRBJ2-3; D is possibly TRBD2 (6 bases). Germline V gene data show CDR1 as SGHRS and CDR2 as YFSETQ. The CDR3 consists of 14 residues. Trimming pared 9 bases from V and 2 bases from J, leaving 16 bases between. CDR3 in amino acids: CATSFGRDTDTQYF. DNA for the CDR3: TGCGCCACCAGTTTCGGGAGAGACACAGATACGCAGTATTTT.

This chain joins TRBV5-1 and TRBJ2-5, with a weak D call TRBD2 (6 bases). Germline V gives CDR1 SGHRS, CDR2 YFSETQ. This CDR3 is 14 amino acids long. Trimming shortened V by 4 bases and J by 7 bases, and 17 bases separated the two germline ends. In DNA, the CDR3 is TGCGCCAGCAGCCCCCGTGTGCGGGAAGGGACCCAGTACTTC. Residues: CASSPRVREGTQYF.

This rearrangement joins TRBV10-3 to TRBJ1-5; D gene ambiguous. Trimming removed 8 bases at V and 0 bases at J, with 8 bases between. Per the germline V gene, CDR1 is ENHRY and CDR2 is SYGVKD. This CDR3 comprises 13 residues. Written as DNA, the CDR3 is TGTGCCATCTCTACGGCTAGCAATCAGCCCCAGCATTTT. This sequence encodes CAISTASNQPQHF.

The V and J genes are TRBV19 and TRBJ2-7; the D gene is possibly TRBD2 (5 bases). V shed 5 bases and J shed 4 bases, with 15 bases lying between them. CDR1 is LNHDA and CDR2 is SQIVND in the germline V gene (reference sequence). CDR3 length: 14 residues. CDR3 amino acids: CASSHEGMGYEQYF. The CDR3 DNA is TGTGCCAGTAGTCATGAGGGAATGGGTTACGAGCAGTACTTC.

The J gene is TRBJ1-2, the V gene TRBV7-2; D gene unclear. The V gene's germline CDR1 is SGHTA and CDR2 FQGNSA. V lost 0 bases to trimming and J lost 8 bases, with 4 bases between them. This CDR3 is 11 amino acids long. CDR3 bases: TGTGCCAGCAGCTTAGCGTACGGCTACACCTTC. Translating gives CASSLAYGYTF.

The sample holds a few counts of this clone. The V and J genes are TRBV7-2 and TRBJ2-2; 13 positions agree with TRBD2. The CDR3 covers 16 residues. With 5 bases clipped from V and 9 bases from J, the junction kept 9 bases outside the gene matches. The germline gives CDR1 SGHTA, CDR2 FQGNSA. This CDR3 reads CASSLGGTSGVRELFF. The CDR3, as DNA: TGTGCCAGCAGCCTCGGAGGGACTAGCGGGGTTAGGGAGCTGTTTTTT.